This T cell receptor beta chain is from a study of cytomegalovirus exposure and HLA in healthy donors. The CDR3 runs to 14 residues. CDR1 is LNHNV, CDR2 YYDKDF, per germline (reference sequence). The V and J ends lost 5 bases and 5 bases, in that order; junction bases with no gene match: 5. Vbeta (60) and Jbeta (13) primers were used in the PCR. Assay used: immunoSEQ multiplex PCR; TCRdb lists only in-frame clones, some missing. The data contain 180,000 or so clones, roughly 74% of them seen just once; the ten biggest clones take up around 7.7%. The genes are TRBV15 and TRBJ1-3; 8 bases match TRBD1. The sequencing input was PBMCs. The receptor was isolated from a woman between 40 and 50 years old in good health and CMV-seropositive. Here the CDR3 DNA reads TGTGCCACCAGCGGCGACAGGGGCCGAAACACCATATATTTT. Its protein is CATSGDRGRNTIYF.